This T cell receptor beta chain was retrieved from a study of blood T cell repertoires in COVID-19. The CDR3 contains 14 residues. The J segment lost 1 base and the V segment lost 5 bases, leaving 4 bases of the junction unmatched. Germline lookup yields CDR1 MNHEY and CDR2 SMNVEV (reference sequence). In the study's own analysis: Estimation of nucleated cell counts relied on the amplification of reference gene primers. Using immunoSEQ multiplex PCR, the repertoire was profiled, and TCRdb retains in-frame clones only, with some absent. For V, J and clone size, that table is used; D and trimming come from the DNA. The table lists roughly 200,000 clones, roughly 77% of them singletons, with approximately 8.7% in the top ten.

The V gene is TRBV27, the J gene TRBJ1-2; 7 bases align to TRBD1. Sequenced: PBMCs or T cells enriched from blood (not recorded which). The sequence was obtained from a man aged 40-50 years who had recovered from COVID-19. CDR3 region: CASSVTGDNYGYTF. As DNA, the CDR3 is TGTGCCAGCAGTGTCACAGGGGATAACTATGGCTACACCTTC.